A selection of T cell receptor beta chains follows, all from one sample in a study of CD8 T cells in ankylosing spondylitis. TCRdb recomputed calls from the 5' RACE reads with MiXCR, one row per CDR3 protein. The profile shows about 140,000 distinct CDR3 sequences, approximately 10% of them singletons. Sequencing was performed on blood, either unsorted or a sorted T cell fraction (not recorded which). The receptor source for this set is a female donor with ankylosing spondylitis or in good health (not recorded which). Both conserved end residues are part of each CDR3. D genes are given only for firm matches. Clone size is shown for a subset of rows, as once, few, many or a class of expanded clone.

TGTGCCAGCAGTTACCCAGGGACTAGCGGGAGAAGGGACAAGCAGTACTTC	CASSYPGTSGRRDKQYF	17	.	TRBJ2-7	TRBD2	TRBV6-2/TRBV6-3
TGTGCCAGCAGCCCCAGCGGGGGGGTCACAGATACGCAGTATTTT	CASSPSGGVTDTQYF	15	many	TRBJ2-3	TRBD2	TRBV7-8
TGTGCCAGCAGCCCAACCCCCGGAGTTCCCGGGAGGGAAAAACTGTTTTTT	CASSPTPGVPGREKLFF	17	many	TRBJ1-4	.	TRBV7-9
TGCGCCAGCAGCTTGGAAGCTAACTATGGCTACACCTTC	CASSLEANYGYTF	13	many	TRBJ1-2	.	TRBV5-6
TGCAGTGCTCCCCAGGGAGTAGCCAAAAACATTCAGTACTTC	CSAPQGVAKNIQYF	14	many	TRBJ2-4	.	TRBV20-1
TGTGCCAGCAGTCCCCGGACTTTCTCCTACGAGCAGTACTTC	CASSPRTFSYEQYF	14	many	TRBJ2-7	.	TRBV11-2
TGTCCCCGGGGGTTCTACGAGCAGTACTTC	CPRGFYEQYF	10	many	TRBJ2-7	.	TRBV27
TGTGCCTGGAGTGGGTCCGTTTCGGGGGAGCTGTTTTTT	CAWSGSVSGELFF	13	few	TRBJ2-2	.	TRBV30
TGTGCCACCAGCAGAGATTTGAGGGAGGAGGGCAATGAGCAGTTCTTC	CATSRDLREEGNEQFF	16	.	TRBJ2-1	.	TRBV15
TGTGCCATCAGAGACTACACCGGGGAGCTGTTTTTT	CAIRDYTGELFF	12	many	TRBJ2-2	.	TRBV10-3
TGTGCCAGCAGCTTAGGTCAGGCGGGCAATGAGCAGTTCTTC	CASSLGQAGNEQFF	14	many	TRBJ2-1	.	TRBV7-9
TGTGCCAGCTCATCGGGGCAGGGTAATGAAAAACTGTTTTTT	CASSSGQGNEKLFF	14	many	TRBJ1-4	.	TRBV18
TGCAGTGCGCCTCAGGGATTTAACCAAGAGACCCAGTACTTC	CSAPQGFNQETQYF	14	.	TRBJ2-5	.	TRBV20-1
TGTGCCAGCAGCTTAGCACTAGCGGGGGGCACCGGGGAGCTGTTTTTT	CASSLALAGGTGELFF	16	few	TRBJ2-2	TRBD2	TRBV7-6
TGTGCCAGCAGCTTACTTTTAGGCGGGAGGGCCTCCTACGAGCAGTACTTC	CASSLLLGGRASYEQYF	17	few	TRBJ2-7	TRBD2	TRBV11-2
TGTGCCAGCAGGGTTAGCGGGTTATACGAGCAGTACTTC	CASRVSGLYEQYF	13	many	TRBJ2-7	TRBD2	TRBV6-1
TGCAGTGCTAGCCCCACAGGGACTGAAGCTTTCTTT	CSASPTGTEAFF	12	many	TRBJ1-1	.	TRBV20-1
TGTGCCAGCAGTTTGCAGGGGGTGGGGACTGAAGCTTTCTTT	CASSLQGVGTEAFF	14	many	TRBJ1-1	TRBD1	TRBV12-3/TRBV12-4
TGTGCCAGTAGTACCCGGGACGGATCCTACGAGCAGTACTTC	CASSTRDGSYEQYF	14	.	TRBJ2-7	.	TRBV19
TGCAGTGCTAGAGATGGGGTAACTCGGGCCAACGTCCTGACTTTC	CSARDGVTRANVLTF	15	.	TRBJ2-6	.	TRBV20-1
TGTGCCAGCAGCCGGTCGGCCACTGAAGCTTTCTTT	CASSRSATEAFF	12	many	TRBJ1-1	.	TRBV12-3/TRBV12-4
TGCAGTGCTAGAGCCCTAGCGGGAGCCGGCACCGGGGAGCTGTTTTTT	CSARALAGAGTGELFF	16	.	TRBJ2-2	TRBD2	TRBV20-1